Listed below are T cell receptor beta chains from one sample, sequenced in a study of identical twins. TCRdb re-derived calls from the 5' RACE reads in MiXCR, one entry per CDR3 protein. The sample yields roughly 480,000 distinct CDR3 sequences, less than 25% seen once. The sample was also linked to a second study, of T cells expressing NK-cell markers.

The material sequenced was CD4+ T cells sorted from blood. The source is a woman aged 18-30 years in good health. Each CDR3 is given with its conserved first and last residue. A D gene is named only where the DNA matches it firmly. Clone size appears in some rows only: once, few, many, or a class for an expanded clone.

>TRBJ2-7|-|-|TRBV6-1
TGTGCCAGCAGAATGACGGACGGTACCTACGAGCAGTACTTC
CASRMTDGTYEQYF
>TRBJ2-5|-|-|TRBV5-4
TGTGCCAGCAGCTTGCTCGAACAAGGGACCCAGTACTTC
CASSLLEQGTQYF
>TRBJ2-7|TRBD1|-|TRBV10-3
TGTGCCATCAGTCTTGGGACAGGGGCGGGTGAGCAGTACTTC
CAISLGTGAGEQYF
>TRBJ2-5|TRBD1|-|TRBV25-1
TGTGCCAGCAGACAGGGGGCAGAGACCCAGTACTTC
CASRQGAETQYF
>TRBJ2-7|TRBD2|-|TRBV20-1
TGCAGTGCTTTACTAGCGGGATTGTACGAGCAGTACTTC
CSALLAGLYEQYF
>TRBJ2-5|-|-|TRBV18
TGTGCCAGCTCACAAAGCCCCACCGTCGGGACCCAGTACTTC
CASSQSPTVGTQYF
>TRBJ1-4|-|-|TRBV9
TGTGCCAGCAGCCCCCGGTGGGCAACTAATGAAAAACTGTTTTTT
CASSPRWATNEKLFF
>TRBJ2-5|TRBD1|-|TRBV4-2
TGTGCCAGCAGCCCCGGGTTGTTTGACAGGGGCCAAGAGACCCAGTACTTC
CASSPGLFDRGQETQYF
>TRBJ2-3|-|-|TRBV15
TGTGCCACCAGGGGGGGGACACAATTCACAGATACGCAGTATTTT
CATRGGTQFTDTQYF
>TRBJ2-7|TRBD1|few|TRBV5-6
TGTGCCAGCAGCTTGACGGGACAGGGGAACGAGCAGTACTTC
CASSLTGQGNEQYF
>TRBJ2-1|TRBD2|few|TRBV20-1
TGCAGTGCTCTTCTATTTGCCGTAGCGGGAGGCGACTATGAGCAGTTCTTC
CSALLFAVAGGDYEQFF
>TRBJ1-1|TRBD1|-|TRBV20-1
TGCAGTGCTACTCTGGACAGGGGGAACACTGAAGCTTTCTTT
CSATLDRGNTEAFF
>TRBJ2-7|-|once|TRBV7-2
TGTGCCAGCAGACCCGGACCGACCTCCTACGAGCAGTACTTC
CASRPGPTSYEQYF
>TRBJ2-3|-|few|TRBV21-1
TGTGCCAGCAGCAAAGTTACCCGGCTAGCGGGGAATTTTGGCGCAGATACGCAGTATTTT
CASSKVTRLAGNFGADTQYF
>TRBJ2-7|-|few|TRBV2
TGTGCCAGCAGTGAGTTGGGGGAGAGCTCCTACGAGCAGTACTTC
CASSELGESSYEQYF